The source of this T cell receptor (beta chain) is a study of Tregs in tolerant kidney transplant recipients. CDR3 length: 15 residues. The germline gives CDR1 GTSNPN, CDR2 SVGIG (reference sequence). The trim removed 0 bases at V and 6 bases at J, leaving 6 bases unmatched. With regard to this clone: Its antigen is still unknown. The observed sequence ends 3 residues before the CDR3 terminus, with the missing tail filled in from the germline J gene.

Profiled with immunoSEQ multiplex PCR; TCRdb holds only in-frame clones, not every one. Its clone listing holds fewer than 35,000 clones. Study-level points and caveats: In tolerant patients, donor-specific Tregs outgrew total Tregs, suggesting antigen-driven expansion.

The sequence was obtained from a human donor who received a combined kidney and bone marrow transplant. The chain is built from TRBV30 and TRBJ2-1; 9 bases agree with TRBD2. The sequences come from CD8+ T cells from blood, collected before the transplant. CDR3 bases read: TGTGCCTGGAGTGTATTGGGACTAGCTCTCAATGAG. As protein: CAWSVLGLALNE. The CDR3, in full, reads CAWSVLGLALNEQFF.